A single sample gave rise to the 8 T cell receptor beta chains below, sequenced in a study of shared clonotypes between healthy human individuals (dated by TCRdb to 2018 to 2020). Libraries were constructed by the immunoSEQ multiplex PCR assay. TCRdb re-hosts the immuneACCESS table, in-frame sequences only. Its copies lack some clones; in the studies checked, an unresolved V gene accounts for under half of them, and the cause for the rest is not known. Here the sample has about 2.4 million clones; just over 90% occur a single time. 0.14% of the sample is in the top ten clones. Source material: naive CD4+ T cells sorted from blood. The cell subset or site label corresponds to: CD45RA+ positively selected. These receptors all stem from a man aged 18-30 years in good health.

The rearrangement joins TRBV28 to TRBJ2-3; D may correspond to TRBD1 or TRBD2 (5 bases each). Trimming left V 3 bases short and J 1 base short, with 14 bases between. Germline CDR1 is MDHEN and CDR2 is SYDVKM. The CDR3 spans 16 residues. CDR3 protein: CASSLWDQARTDTQYF. DNA for the CDR3: TGTGCCAGCAGTTTGTGGGACCAGGCCCGCACAGATACGCAGTATTTT.

The rearrangement uses TRBV5-4 and TRBJ1-2; TRBD1 agrees at 7 bases. Germline V gene data show CDR1 as SGHNT and CDR2 as YYREEE (reference sequence). CDR3 length: 15 residues. V lost 4 bases to trimming and J lost 6 bases; unmatched junction nucleotides: 12. Here the CDR3 reads CASSELRGLRDGYTF. DNA for the CDR3: TGTGCCAGCAGCGAATTGAGGGGGCTGAGGGATGGCTACACCTTC. Full variable domain (rest looked up from reference TRBV5-4 and TRBJ1-2): ETGVTQSPTHLIKTRGQQVTLRCSSQSGHNTVSWYQQALGQGPQFIFQYYREEENGRGNFPPRFSGLQFPNYSSELNVNALELDDSALYLCASSELRGLRDGYTFGSGTRLTVV.

The rearrangement uses TRBV5-6 and TRBJ2-7, with D maybe TRBD2 (7 bases). Germline V lookup: CDR1 SGHDT, CDR2 YYEEEE. The CDR3 consists of 15 residues. Trimming left V 4 bases short and J 2 bases short, with 16 bases between. The CDR3 nucleotides are TGTGCCAGCAGCATGGGGGGGCTAGTTACCTACGAGCAGTACTTC. Its translation: CASSMGGLVTYEQYF.

The chain carries TRBV6-6 and TRBJ2-2, with TRBD1 identical over 10 bases. V was pared by 6 bases and J by 7 bases, with 11 bases of the junction left unmatched. The CDR3 sequence is 16 residues long. Germline-derived CDR1 and CDR2 are MNHNY and SVGAGI (reference sequence). CDR3 sequence (DNA): TGTGCCAGCAGCGAGACGCGGACAGGGGGGATCGGGGAGCTGTTTTTT. This codes for CASSETRTGGIGELFF.

A few counts support this clone. The rearrangement uses TRBV2 and TRBJ1-6, with 8 bases lining up with TRBD1. Germline V gene data show CDR1 as SNHLY and CDR2 as FYNNEI. The CDR3 runs 15 residues. Trimming removed 8 bases from V and 9 bases from J; junction bases left unmatched: 12. The CDR3 loop is CASLSQTGVGSPLHF. The CDR3 bases are TGTGCCAGCTTATCCCAGACAGGGGTGGGTTCACCCCTCCACTTT. Filled out from reference TRBV2 and TRBJ1-6, the complete variable domain reads EPEVTQTPSHQVTQMGQEVILRCVPISNHLYFYWYRQILGQKVEFLVSFYNNEISEKSEIFDDQFSVERPDGSNFTLKIRSTKLEDSAMYFCASLSQTGVGSPLHFGNGTRLTVT.

This rearrangement joins TRBV18 to TRBJ1-1; tentatively, D is TRBD1 (5 bases). Germline V gene sequence: CDR1 KGHSH, CDR2 LQKENI. V lost 4 bases to trimming and J lost 0 bases, with 12 bases between them. This CDR3 region has 15 residues. DNA for the CDR3: TGTGCCAGCTCACGGCAGGGTGGGATGAACACTGAAGCTTTCTTT. Translated: CASSRQGGMNTEAFF.

The V gene is TRBV27, the J gene TRBJ2-3; 7 bases are shared with TRBD1. The CDR3 is 15 residues long. Unmatched junction bases numbered 5, after V lost 4 bases and J lost 1 base. Germline values: CDR1 MNHEY, CDR2 SMNVEV (reference sequence). Written as DNA, the CDR3 is TGTGCCAGCAGTTACAGGGGCCTAGGCACAGATACGCAGTATTTT. Residues: CASSYRGLGTDTQYF.

The V and J genes are TRBV7-2 and TRBJ2-3, with 8 bases lining up with TRBD2. CDR3 length: 16 residues. Germline V gene data show CDR1 as SGHTA and CDR2 as FQGNSA. V dropped 2 bases and J dropped 3; count of bases not matched to a gene: 7. As DNA, the CDR3 is TGTGCCAGCAGCTTACCGGAGCGGGGGAGGACAGATACGCAGTATTTT. Its protein product is CASSLPERGRTDTQYF.